The 8 T cell receptor beta chains presented below share a single source sample, sequenced in a study of CD8 T cells in Susac syndrome. Random hexamers were used to reverse transcribe an amount of roughly 0.45 to 1 ug RNA. TCRdb recomputed calls from the immunoSEQ multiplex PCR reads with MiXCR, one row per CDR3 protein. Here the sample spans approximately 190,000 distinct CDR3 sequences, nearly 97% being singletons. Sequencing input: CD4+ T cells from PBMCs. These receptors were collected from a human donor with Susac syndrome.

The rearrangement joins TRBV5-1 to TRBJ1-4; D is uncertain. Germline values: CDR1 SGHRS, CDR2 YFSETQ. Trimming left V 1 base short and J 1 base short, with 5 bases between. CDR3 length: 14 amino acids. The CDR3 bases are TGCGCCAGCAGCTTGTCTCAAACTAATGAAAAACTGTTTTTT. Translated, it gives CASSLSQTNEKLFF.

The chain carries TRBV9 and TRBJ2-1; the D is unclear. Per the germline V gene, CDR1 is SGDLS and CDR2 is YYNGEE. This CDR3 comprises 12 residues. Trimming stripped 0 bases from V and 10 bases from J, with 8 bases between. The CDR3, as DNA: TGTGCCAGCAGCGTAGGGGTCAGGGAGCAGTTCTTC. It yields the protein CASSVGVREQFF. Combining the CDR3 with reference TRBV9 and TRBJ2-1 gives the whole variable domain DSGVTQTPKHLITATGQRVTLRCSPRSGDLSVYWYQQSLDQGLQFLIQYYNGEERAKGNILERFSAQQFPDLHSELNLSSLELGDSALYFCASSVGVREQFFGPGTRLTVL.

The chain is built from TRBV20-1 and TRBJ1-3; D is uncertain. There are 14 residues in the CDR3. Germline CDR1 and CDR2: DFQATT and SNEGSKA (reference sequence). Trimming removed 4 bases from V and 4 bases from J, with 14 bases in between. CDR3 sequence: CSATGGWLGNTIYF. CDR3 coding DNA: TGCAGTGCTACCGGTGGATGGCTCGGAAACACCATATATTTT.

The chain links TRBV27 to TRBJ1-2; tentative D call: TRBD1 (5 bases). This CDR3 has 14 amino acids. V shed 2 bases and J shed 8 bases, with 15 bases lying between them. CDR1 is MNHEY and CDR2 is SMNVEV in the germline V gene (reference sequence). CDR3 region: CASSLHGQGKGYTF. The CDR3 DNA reads TGTGCCAGCAGTTTACATGGGCAGGGCAAGGGCTACACCTTC.

V gene TRBV7-2 combines with J gene TRBJ2-5; D gene unclear. V dropped 5 bases and J dropped 5 bases, with 15 bases sitting between them. Germline V CDR1 and CDR2: SGHTA, FQGNSA. CDR3 length equals 14 residues. The CDR3 loop is CASSLPERRETQYF. CDR3 nucleotide sequence: TGTGCCAGCAGCCTACCGGAGCGACGGGAGACCCAGTACTTC.

The chain recombines TRBV12-3 or TRBV12-4 with TRBJ1-5, with 10 bases lining up with TRBD1. J lost 0 bases, V lost 6 bases, and 8 bases had no gene match. The CDR3 length is 17 residues. CDR3 nucleotides: TGTGCCAGCAGACTTGGGACAGGGGCTAATAGCAATCAGCCCCAGCATTTT. It specifies CASRLGTGANSNQPQHF.

The chain recombines TRBV7-9 with TRBJ1-2, with unresolved D. V dropped 0 bases and J dropped 6 bases, with 11 bases sitting between them. Germline V gene lookup returns CDR1 SEHNR and CDR2 FQNEAQ (reference sequence). The CDR3 totals 14 residues. The CDR3 DNA reads TGTGCCAGCAGCTTAGCGGCAGCGATAGATGGCTACACCTTC. Residues: CASSLAAAIDGYTF.

The chain links TRBV5-6 to TRBJ1-2; 7 nucleotides line up with TRBD1. The CDR3 covers 16 residues. Trimming cost V 4 bases and J 4 bases; bases outside gene matches: 13. CDR1 and CDR2 (germline): SGHDT, YYEEEE. The CDR3: CASSETPRDSLYGYTF. CDR3 nucleotides: TGTGCCAGCAGCGAGACTCCCCGGGACAGCCTCTATGGCTACACCTTC.